These T cell receptor beta chains were read from a single sample in a study of CD8+ T cells in alopecia areata. TCRdb keeps only in-frame clones here, not all; method: immunoSEQ multiplex PCR. The repertoire holds about 130,000 clones, with approximately 53% as singletons. The sample consisted of CD4+ T cells sorted from blood, taken at week 0. These receptors were taken from a human donor with alopecia areata. Both conserved end residues are part of each CDR3. The order of the fields is V gene, D gene, clone size, J gene, CDR3 DNA, CDR3 protein. The D gene is left open where the match is weak. The size entry is marked missing in some rows and otherwise reads once, few, many or a size class.

V: TRBV4-1; D: NA; size: NA; J: TRBJ2-5; DNA: TGCGCCAGCAGGGGGACTCTCGGGATGCAGACCCAGTACTTC; CDR3: CASRGTLGMQTQYF
V: TRBV6-5; D: NA; size: few; J: TRBJ2-3; DNA: TGTGCCAGCAGTTCCCGGCAGGGGGATACGCAGTATTTT; CDR3: CASSSRQGDTQYF
V: TRBV5-1; D: NA; size: few; J: TRBJ1-2; DNA: TGCGCCAGCAGCTTGACAGGGAATGGCTACACCTTC; CDR3: CASSLTGNGYTF
V: TRBV6-6; D: NA; size: few; J: TRBJ1-6; DNA: TGTGCCAGCAGTTACGCCGGGAACGATTCACCCCTCCACTTT; CDR3: CASSYAGNDSPLHF
V: TRBV6-5; D: NA; size: NA; J: TRBJ2-7; DNA: TGTGCCAGCAGTTACCAGTGGGGACCCGGCGGCGAGCAGTACTTC; CDR3: CASSYQWGPGGEQYF
V: TRBV2; D: NA; size: NA; J: TRBJ2-5; DNA: TGTGCCAGCAGAGCCCGGGAGACCCAGTACTTC; CDR3: CASRARETQYF
V: TRBV19; D: NA; size: NA; J: TRBJ2-2; DNA: TGTGCCAGTAGTGCCGGGAGTAGGTCCGGGGAGCTGTTTTTT; CDR3: CASSAGSRSGELFF
V: TRBV25-1; D: NA; size: NA; J: TRBJ1-4; DNA: TGTGCCAGCACCCAACCGATTTCGGAAAAACTGTTTTTT; CDR3: CASTQPISEKLFF
V: TRBV29-1; D: TRBD1; size: NA; J: TRBJ2-7; DNA: TGCAGCGTTGAAAGGGGTACAGGGGGCATGAACGAGCAGTACTTC; CDR3: CSVERGTGGMNEQYF
V: TRBV5-1; D: NA; size: NA; J: TRBJ1-3; DNA: TGCGCCAGCAGCCCAACCACAGGGACTGGAAACACCATATATTTT; CDR3: CASSPTTGTGNTIYF
V: TRBV9; D: TRBD1; size: NA; J: TRBJ2-3; DNA: TGTGCCAGCAGCTCACCGCCGGGACAGGAATACACAGATACGCAGTATTTT; CDR3: CASSSPPGQEYTDTQYF
V: TRBV7-2; D: TRBD2; size: NA; J: TRBJ2-7; DNA: TGTGCCAGCAGCCCTGGACTGGGGGGGAACGAGCAGTACTTC; CDR3: CASSPGLGGNEQYF
V: TRBV7-9; D: NA; size: NA; J: TRBJ2-7; DNA: TGTGCCAGCAGCTTAGGCCAGGGGCACGAGCAGTACTTC; CDR3: CASSLGQGHEQYF
V: TRBV5-1; D: NA; size: NA; J: TRBJ2-2; DNA: TGCGCCAGCAGCGCCGGACAAAACACCGGGGAGCTGTTTTTT; CDR3: CASSAGQNTGELFF
V: TRBV7-8; D: TRBD2; size: few; J: TRBJ2-3; DNA: TGTGCCAGCAGCCCCGGACTAGCGGGGAGCACAGATACGCAGTATTTT; CDR3: CASSPGLAGSTDTQYF
V: TRBV15; D: NA; size: few; J: TRBJ2-7; DNA: TGTGCCACCAGCAGAGGCCGTCAAGAAACCTCCTACGAGCAGTACTTC; CDR3: CATSRGRQETSYEQYF
V: TRBV7-3; D: NA; size: few; J: TRBJ2-5; DNA: TGTGCCAGCAGCCCCGACCAAGAGACCCAGTACTTC; CDR3: CASSPDQETQYF
V: TRBV5-1; D: TRBD1; size: NA; J: TRBJ2-4; DNA: TGCGCCAGCAGTTCAGGGGGAAACATTCAGTACTTC; CDR3: CASSSGGNIQYF
V: TRBV10-3; D: NA; size: NA; J: TRBJ2-5; DNA: TGTGCCATCAGGCCTAGCACCGAGGAGACCCAGTACTTC; CDR3: CAIRPSTEETQYF
V: TRBV6-5; D: NA; size: NA; J: TRBJ1-2; DNA: TGTGCCAGCAGTTACTCTCGGAGGGGCGGCTATGGCTACACCTTC; CDR3: CASSYSRRGGYGYTF
V: TRBV7-9; D: NA; size: few; J: TRBJ1-1; DNA: TGTGCCAGCAGCTTAGAGGGAAACACTGAAGCTTTCTTT; CDR3: CASSLEGNTEAFF
V: TRBV6-1; D: NA; size: NA; J: TRBJ2-2; DNA: TGTGCCAGCTCAGTGAACACCGGGGAGCTGTTTTTT; CDR3: CASSVNTGELFF
V: TRBV7-2; D: NA; size: few; J: TRBJ2-4; DNA: TGTGCCAGCAGCCCGACCAGCGGGCTGAACATTCAGTACTTC; CDR3: CASSPTSGLNIQYF
V: TRBV7-2; D: NA; size: NA; J: TRBJ2-1; DNA: TGTGCCAGCAGCCCTAGAATGGGGCCGTACAATGAGCAGTTCTTC; CDR3: CASSPRMGPYNEQFF
V: TRBV18; D: TRBD1; size: NA; J: TRBJ2-7; DNA: TGTGCCAGCTCACCACCAGGACAGGGTTCCTACGAGCAGTACTTC; CDR3: CASSPPGQGSYEQYF
V: TRBV5-6; D: TRBD2; size: few; J: TRBJ2-1; DNA: TGTGCCAGCAGCCTGACGACTAGCGGGGTTTACAATGAGCAGTTCTTC; CDR3: CASSLTTSGVYNEQFF
V: TRBV6-6; D: NA; size: few; J: TRBJ2-5; DNA: TGTGCCAGCAGTCACCGGGACTCCTCGTACTTC; CDR3: CASSHRDSSYF
V: TRBV6-5; D: NA; size: NA; J: TRBJ1-6; DNA: TGTGCCAGCAGTTACTCGAGGTCGGGGGATTCACCCCTCCACTTT; CDR3: CASSYSRSGDSPLHF
V: TRBV19; D: TRBD1; size: NA; J: TRBJ1-1; DNA: TGTGCCAGTAGTGAGACAGGGTGGGACACTGAAGCTTTCTTT; CDR3: CASSETGWDTEAFF
V: TRBV5-1; D: TRBD1; size: NA; J: TRBJ2-1; DNA: TGCGCCAGCACCCCACGGGGGACAGGATACAATGAGCAGTTCTTC; CDR3: CASTPRGTGYNEQFF
V: TRBV4-3; D: NA; size: NA; J: TRBJ2-7; DNA: TGCGCCAGCAGCCAAGAGGGACGGGGCTACGAGCAGTACTTC; CDR3: CASSQEGRGYEQYF
V: TRBV7-3; D: NA; size: few; J: TRBJ2-2; DNA: TGTGCCAGCAGCGCCACGACCTTCACCGGGGAGCTGTTTTTT; CDR3: CASSATTFTGELFF
V: TRBV7-9; D: TRBD1; size: few; J: TRBJ2-3; DNA: TGTGCCAGCAGCTCGACCCAGGGGGCCGTAGATACGCAGTATTTT; CDR3: CASSSTQGAVDTQYF
V: TRBV30; D: TRBD1; size: few; J: TRBJ1-1; DNA: TGTGCCTGGAGTGTCCCCGGGACAGGAGACACTGAAGCTTTCTTT; CDR3: CAWSVPGTGDTEAFF
V: TRBV5-1; D: TRBD1; size: NA; J: TRBJ1-2; DNA: TGCGCCAGCACTATTGGACAGGGGGAAAGCTATGGCTACACCTTC; CDR3: CASTIGQGESYGYTF
V: TRBV7-3; D: TRBD2; size: few; J: TRBJ2-5; DNA: TGTGCCAGCAGCTTAGCGGGAGGGGAAGAGACCCAGTACTTC; CDR3: CASSLAGGEETQYF
V: TRBV4-3; D: TRBD2; size: few; J: TRBJ2-1; DNA: TGCGCCAGCAGCCAAGATACTAGCGGGATCGGAAACAATGAGCAGTTCTTC; CDR3: CASSQDTSGIGNNEQFF
V: TRBV13; D: TRBD1; size: NA; J: TRBJ1-4; DNA: TGTGCCAGCAGGTACTACAGGGGGCGAAACGAAAAACTGTTTTTT; CDR3: CASRYYRGRNEKLFF
V: TRBV7-2; D: NA; size: once; J: TRBJ1-2; DNA: TGTGCCAGCAGCGTAACAGGGTATGGCTACACCTTC; CDR3: CASSVTGYGYTF
V: TRBV15; D: TRBD1; size: NA; J: TRBJ2-7; DNA: TGTGCCACCAGCAGGGGGACAGGGTCCTACGAGCAGTACTTC; CDR3: CATSRGTGSYEQYF
V: TRBV5-1; D: TRBD2; size: NA; J: TRBJ2-3; DNA: TGCGCCAGCAGCCCGGCCGGGACTAGCATCCCAGATACGCAGTATTTT; CDR3: CASSPAGTSIPDTQYF
V: TRBV15; D: NA; size: once; J: TRBJ1-4; DNA: TGTGCCACCAGCAGGCCCCTTGATGAAAAACTGTTTTTT; CDR3: CATSRPLDEKLFF
V: TRBV5-1; D: NA; size: few; J: TRBJ2-1; DNA: TGCGCCAGCAGCGAAGGGGAGGAAGCCTACAATGAGCAGTTCTTC; CDR3: CASSEGEEAYNEQFF
V: TRBV25-1; D: NA; size: NA; J: TRBJ2-5; DNA: TGTGCCAGCAGTACCCCACAGGGACCACAAGAGACCCAGTACTTC; CDR3: CASSTPQGPQETQYF
V: TRBV2; D: NA; size: NA; J: TRBJ1-5; DNA: TGTGCCAGCAGTGAAGCAGGTGGCAGCAATCAGCCCCAGCATTTT; CDR3: CASSEAGGSNQPQHF
V: TRBV27; D: TRBD2; size: NA; J: TRBJ2-2; DNA: TGTGCCAGCAGACAAAGCCCGGGACTAGCGGGCACCGGGGAGCTGTTTTTT; CDR3: CASRQSPGLAGTGELFF